This T cell receptor beta chain was sequenced for a study of shared clonotypes between healthy human individuals. General study results and limits: Clonotypes shared by all four sorted-subset donors had higher generation probabilities than non-shared clonotypes.

Using immunoSEQ multiplex PCR, the repertoire was profiled, and TCRdb retains in-frame clones only, with some absent. The data hold roughly 2.2 million clones, with over 85% observed a single time. There are 17 residues in the CDR3. Trimming cost V 0 bases and J 2 bases, with 18 bases left between them. The germline CDR1 and CDR2 sequences are SGHRS and YFSETQ. About this clone itself: Its antigen is undetermined.

The receptor was derived from a man aged 18 to 35 in good health. Some clones in this sample may be carry-over from other donors' samples. The chain employs TRBV5-1 and TRBJ2-7, with D maybe TRBD1 (6 bases). Sample: naive CD4+ T cells from PBMCs. The subset here: CD45RA+ positively selected. CDR3 region: CASSLGPRDRRAYEQYF. The CDR3 DNA reads as TGCGCCAGCAGCTTGGGCCCCCGTGACAGGCGTGCCTACGAGCAGTACTTC.